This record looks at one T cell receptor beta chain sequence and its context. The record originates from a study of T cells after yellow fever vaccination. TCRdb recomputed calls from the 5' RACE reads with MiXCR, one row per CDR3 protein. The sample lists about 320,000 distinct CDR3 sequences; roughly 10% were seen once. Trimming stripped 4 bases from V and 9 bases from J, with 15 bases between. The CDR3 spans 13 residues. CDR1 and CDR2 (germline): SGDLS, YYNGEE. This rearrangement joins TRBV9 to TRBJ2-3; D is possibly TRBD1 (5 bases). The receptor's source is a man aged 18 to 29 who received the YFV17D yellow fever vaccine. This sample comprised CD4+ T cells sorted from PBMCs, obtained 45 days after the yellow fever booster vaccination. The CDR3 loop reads CASSPILQGTQYF. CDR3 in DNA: TGTGCCAGCAGCCCCATATTGCAGGGAACGCAGTATTTT. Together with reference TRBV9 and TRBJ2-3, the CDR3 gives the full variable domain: DSGVTQTPKHLITATGQRVTLRCSPRSGDLSVYWYQQSLDQGLQFLIQYYNGEERAKGNILERFSAQQFPDLHSELNLSSLELGDSALYFCASSPILQGTQYFGPGTRLTVL.